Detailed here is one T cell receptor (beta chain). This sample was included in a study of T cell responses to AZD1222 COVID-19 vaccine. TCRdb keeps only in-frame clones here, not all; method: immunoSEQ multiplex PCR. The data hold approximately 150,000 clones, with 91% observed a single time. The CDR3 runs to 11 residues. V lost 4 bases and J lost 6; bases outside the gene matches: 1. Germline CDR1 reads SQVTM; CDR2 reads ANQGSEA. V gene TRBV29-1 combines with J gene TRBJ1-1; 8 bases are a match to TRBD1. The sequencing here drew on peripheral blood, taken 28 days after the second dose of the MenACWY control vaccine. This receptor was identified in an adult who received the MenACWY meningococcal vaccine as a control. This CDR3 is CSVAQGAEAFF. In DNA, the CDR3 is TGCAGCGTTGCACAGGGGGCTGAAGCTTTCTTT.